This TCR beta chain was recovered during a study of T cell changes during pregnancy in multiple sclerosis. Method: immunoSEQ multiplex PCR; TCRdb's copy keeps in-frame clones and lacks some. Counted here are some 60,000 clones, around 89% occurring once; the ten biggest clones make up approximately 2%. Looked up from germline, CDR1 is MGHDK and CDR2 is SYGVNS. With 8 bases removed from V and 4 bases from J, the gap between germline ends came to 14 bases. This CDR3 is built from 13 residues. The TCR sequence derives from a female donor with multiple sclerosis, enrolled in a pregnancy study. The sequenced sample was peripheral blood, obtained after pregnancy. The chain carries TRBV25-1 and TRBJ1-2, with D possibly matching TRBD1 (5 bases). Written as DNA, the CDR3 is TGTGCCAGCGGGGAGGGGAGGGGCTATGGCTACACCTTC. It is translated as CASGEGRGYGYTF.